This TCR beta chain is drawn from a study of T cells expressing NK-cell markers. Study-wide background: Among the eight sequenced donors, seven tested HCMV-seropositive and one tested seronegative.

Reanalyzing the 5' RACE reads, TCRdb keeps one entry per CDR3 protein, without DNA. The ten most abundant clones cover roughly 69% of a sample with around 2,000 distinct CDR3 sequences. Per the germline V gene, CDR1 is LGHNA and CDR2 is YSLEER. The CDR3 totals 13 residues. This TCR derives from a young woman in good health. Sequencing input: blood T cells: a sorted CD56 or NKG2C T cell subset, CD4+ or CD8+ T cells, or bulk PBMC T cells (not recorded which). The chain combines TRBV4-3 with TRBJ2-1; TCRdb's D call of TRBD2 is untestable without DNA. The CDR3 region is CASSQDTLGEQFF.